The sample holds a few counts of the clone carrying this T cell receptor beta chain. Its specificity is unknown. These data belong to a study of CD8+ T cells in alopecia areata. Study-wide results and caveats: Among patients, TCR sharing was less clear than in mice, a difference possibly due in part to HLA diversity in the patient population.

Cell sorting was applied to PBMCs, and CD4+ and CD8+ T cells were collected. cDNA reverse transcribed from extracted RNA served as the sequencing template. Profiled with immunoSEQ multiplex PCR; TCRdb holds only in-frame clones, not every one. This table has 90,000 to 150,000 clones, over 60% appearing once. The specimen was CD4+ T cells sorted from blood. This TCR derives from a human donor in good health.

CDR3 nucleotides: TGTGCCAGCAGCTCCGGGACTTCCAAAAACATTCAGTACTTC. It is translated as CASSSGTSKNIQYF. V usage is TRBV7-2 and J usage is TRBJ2-4, with D tentatively TRBD2 (6 bases). Trimming removed 4 bases from V and 2 bases from J, with 9 bases in between. The CDR3 has 14 amino acids. Per germline, CDR1 SGHTA and CDR2 FQGNSA.